The present TCR beta chain was sequenced within a study of shared clonotypes between healthy human individuals. The naive CD8 population came from CD45RO-negative cells selected for CCR7, without terminally differentiated effector memory CD45RA+ cells. Findings of the study overall: Generally, naive subsets (rather than memory subsets) showed larger estimated richness.

J was trimmed by 8 bases and V by 2 bases; bases with no gene match: 3. Germline V gives CDR1 MNHEY, CDR2 SMNVEV (reference sequence). This CDR3 spans 13 amino acids. In the case of this clone: The antigen remains undetermined.

Using immunoSEQ multiplex PCR, the repertoire was profiled, and TCRdb retains in-frame clones only, with some absent. The top ten clones hold roughly 1% of a sample with roughly 1,800,000 clones, around 96% of them seen once. The chain recombines TRBV27 with TRBJ2-3; TRBD2 agrees at 8 bases. The source material was naive CD8+ T cells sorted from blood. This TCR was recovered from a man younger than 35 in good health. CDR3 sequence reads: CASSLREGSTQYF. The CDR3 DNA reads as TGTGCCAGCAGTTTACGGGAGGGGTCTACGCAGTATTTT.